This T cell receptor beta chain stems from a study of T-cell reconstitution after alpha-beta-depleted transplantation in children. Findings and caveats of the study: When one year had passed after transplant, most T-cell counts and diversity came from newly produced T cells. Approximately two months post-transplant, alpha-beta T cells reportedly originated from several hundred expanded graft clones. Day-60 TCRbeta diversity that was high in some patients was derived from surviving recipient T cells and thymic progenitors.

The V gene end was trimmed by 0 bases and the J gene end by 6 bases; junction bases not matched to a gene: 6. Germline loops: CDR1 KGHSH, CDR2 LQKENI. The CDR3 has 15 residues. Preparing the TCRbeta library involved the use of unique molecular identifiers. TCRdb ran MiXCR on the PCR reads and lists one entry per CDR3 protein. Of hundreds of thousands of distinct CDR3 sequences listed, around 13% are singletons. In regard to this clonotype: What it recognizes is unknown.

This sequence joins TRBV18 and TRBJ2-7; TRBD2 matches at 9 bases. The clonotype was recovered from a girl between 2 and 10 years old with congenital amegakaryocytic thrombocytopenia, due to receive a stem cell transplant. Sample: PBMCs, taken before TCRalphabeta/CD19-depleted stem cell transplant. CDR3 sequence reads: CASSPPAGGQSEQYF. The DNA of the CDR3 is TGTGCCAGCTCACCACCGGCGGGAGGGCAAAGCGAGCAGTACTTC.